The next 19 T cell receptor beta chains were all read from a single sample in a study of cytomegalovirus exposure and HLA in healthy donors. Primers: 60 Vbeta forward and 13 Jbeta reverse. Measured with immunoSEQ multiplex PCR; TCRdb has only the in-frame clones, and not every one. The top ten hold 1.5% to 2% of the sample, which has around 150,000 clones, roughly three quarters seen once. Sequencing used PBMCs. Every receptor here comes from a woman in her 40s in good health and CMV-seronegative.

The gene calls are TRBV7-8 and TRBJ2-5; 11 bases agree with TRBD1. The ends lost 1 base at V and 5 bases at J; junction bases unmatched: 6. Germline V gene sequence: CDR1 SGHVS, CDR2 FQNEAQ. This CDR3 comprises 16 residues. The CDR3 loop is CASSLGTGGIKETQYF. CDR3 DNA: TGTGCCAGCAGCTTAGGGACAGGGGGCATCAAGGAGACCCAGTACTTC.

As for this clone: An end of the junction differs from the germline gene, which may be a read error. The chain joins TRBV5-1 to TRBJ2-1, with a tentative D call TRBD2 (6 bases). The germline V gene has CDR1 SGHRS and CDR2 YFSETQ. The CDR3 length is 13 residues. This CDR3 reads CASSWDSDNEQFF. Here the CDR3 DNA reads TGCGCCAGCAGCTGGGACTCCGACAATGAGCAGTTCTTC.

V and J are TRBV10-2 and TRBJ2-5; 7 positions match TRBD1. CDR1 and CDR2 (germline): WSHSY, SAAADI. The junction had 8 bases not matched to a gene; V was cut back by 6 bases and J by 1 base. There are 15 residues in the CDR3. The CDR3 DNA sequence: TGCGCCAGCAGCGTATACCGGGACAGCCAAGAGACCCAGTACTTC. It is translated as CASSVYRDSQETQYF.

This clone has just a few counts. This chain connects TRBV27 to TRBJ2-7; D is unresolved. The CDR3 has 13 amino acids. V lost 5 bases and J 8 bases, leaving 16 bases between the germline ends. CDR1 and CDR2 from the germline V gene are MNHEY and SMNVEV (reference sequence). CDR3 protein: CASSPIPAAQQYF. CDR3 nucleotide sequence: TGTGCCAGCAGTCCTATCCCGGCGGCTCAGCAGTACTTC.

V and J are TRBV7-9 and TRBJ2-5, with TRBD1 matching over 7 bases. The end of the DNA is better explained by TRBJ2-7, so the J call may be wrong. Looked up from germline, CDR1 is SEHNR and CDR2 is FQNEAQ (reference sequence). The CDR3 sequence is 13 residues long. Written as DNA, the CDR3 is TGTGCCAGCAGCTTTGACAGGGTCTACGAGCAGTACTTC. Protein: CASSFDRVYEQYF.

The CDR3 here is CASSEQGTYGYTF. CDR3 in DNA: TGTGCCAGCAGCGAACAGGGAACCTATGGCTACACCTTC. The chain employs TRBV7-9 and TRBJ1-2; D perhaps matches TRBD1 (6 bases). The CDR3 extends over 13 amino acids. Trimming cost V 5 bases and J 4 bases, with 11 bases left between them. From germline, CDR1 is SEHNR and CDR2 FQNEAQ (reference sequence).

The chain links TRBV6-6 to TRBJ2-7; TRBD2 matches 9 bases. Germline CDR1 and CDR2: MNHNY and SVGAGI (reference sequence). This CDR3 region has 14 residues. V shed 7 bases, J shed 1 base, and the junction held 5 bases outside the gene matches. In nucleotides, the CDR3 is TGTGCCAGCACTCTAGCGGGACAATCCTACGAGCAGTACTTC. Translation gives CASTLAGQSYEQYF.

The V gene is TRBV19, the J gene TRBJ1-1, with 9 bases that match TRBD1. V was clipped by 4 bases and J by 5 bases; unmatched bases: 8. Per germline, CDR1 LNHDA and CDR2 SQIVND (reference sequence). The CDR3 spans 15 residues. CDR3 region: CASSTPGTGKTEAFF. The DNA of the CDR3 is TGTGCCAGTAGTACCCCCGGGACAGGGAAAACTGAAGCTTTCTTT.

The chain joins TRBV29-1 to TRBJ2-5, with D hard to call. Germline values: CDR1 SQVTM, CDR2 ANQGSEA. With 4 bases removed from V and 4 bases from J, the gap between germline ends came to 10 bases. This CDR3 has 12 amino acids. DNA of the CDR3: TGCAGCGTTGCACGGTATGGAGAGACCCAGTACTTC. Its protein product is CSVARYGETQYF. Supplemented by reference TRBV29-1 and TRBJ2-5, the full variable domain reads SAVISQKPSRDICQRGTSLTIQCQVDSQVTMMFWYRQQPGQSLTLIATANQGSEATYESGFVIDKFPISRPNLTFSTLTVSNMSPEDSSIYLCSVARYGETQYFGPGTRLLVL.

This chain uses TRBV19 with TRBJ1-2, with 7 bases that match TRBD1. The CDR3 has 15 amino acids. Germline-derived CDR1 and CDR2 are LNHDA and SQIVND (reference sequence). The V segment lost 4 bases and the J segment 3 bases; nucleotides outside the gene matches: 8. For the CDR3, the DNA is TGTGCCAGTAGTAATACAGGGGAGTCGGACTATGGCTACACCTTC. Protein sequence: CASSNTGESDYGYTF. The variable domain in full, with the rest retrieved from reference TRBV19 and TRBJ1-2, is DGGITQSPKYLFRKEGQNVTLSCEQNLNHDAMYWYRQDPGQGLRLIYYSQIVNDFQKGDIAEGYSVSREKKESFPLTVTSAQKNPTAFYLCASSNTGESDYGYTFGSGTRLTVV.

The chain joins TRBV5-6 to TRBJ2-3; D is possibly TRBD1 (6 bases). Trimming shortened V by 4 bases and J by 2 bases, and 11 bases separated the two germline ends. The germline V gene has CDR1 SGHDT and CDR2 YYEEEE. The CDR3 extends over 14 amino acids. The CDR3: CASSPGAATDTQYF. The CDR3, as DNA: TGTGCCAGCAGCCCAGGGGCCGCCACAGATACGCAGTATTTT.

A single count supports this clone. This chain joins TRBV10-2 and TRBJ1-1; D may be TRBD1 (6 bases). Per the germline V gene, CDR1 is WSHSY and CDR2 is SAAADI. The CDR3 contains 12 residues. Trimming removed 4 bases at V and 6 bases at J, with 9 bases between. The CDR3 nucleotides are TGCGCCAGCAGTGGTCAGGGGTCTGAAGCTTTCTTT. As protein: CASSGQGSEAFF.

J is TRBJ1-1 and V is TRBV4-1; the D gene is possibly TRBD1 (5 bases). The CDR3 runs 16 residues. CDR1 is MGHRA and CDR2 is YSYEKL in the germline V gene. V lost 4 bases, J lost 4 bases, and 19 bases lay in between. CDR3 region: CASSPGGGAVATEAFF. The CDR3 bases are TGCGCCAGCAGCCCCGGGGGGGGAGCCGTGGCCACTGAAGCTTTCTTT.

V usage is TRBV30 and J usage is TRBJ1-2; 7 nucleotides align to TRBD1. Germline V gene data show CDR1 as GTSNPN and CDR2 as SVGIG (reference sequence). The trim removed 5 bases at V and 8 bases at J, leaving 5 bases unmatched. This CDR3 is 11 amino acids long. The CDR3 DNA reads as TGTGCCTGGGATACAGGGGTGGGCTACACCTTC. It translates to CAWDTGVGYTF.

The chain has TRBV27 and TRBJ2-2; maybe TRBD2 (5 bases). Trimming cost V 3 bases and J 2 bases, with 13 bases left between them. This CDR3 comprises 16 residues. The V gene's germline CDR1 is MNHEY and CDR2 SMNVEV (reference sequence). CDR3 nucleotide sequence: TGTGCCAGCAGTTTCGACGGGGAAATTAACACCGGGGAGCTGTTTTTT. It encodes CASSFDGEINTGELFF.

This chain connects TRBV6-5 to TRBJ2-3; 7 nucleotides agree with TRBD2. The CDR3 is 13 amino acids. V shed 10 bases and J 4 bases; nucleotides not matched to a gene: 8. CDR1 is MNHEY and CDR2 is SVGAGI in the germline V gene. Here the CDR3 DNA reads TGTGCCATTCGGGTGGGGGGGGCAGATACGCAGTATTTT. It is translated as CAIRVGGADTQYF.

This clone has a single count. This rearrangement joins TRBV5-1 to TRBJ2-5; 7 positions agree with TRBD2. Trimming at V came to 1 base and at J to 2 bases, leaving 5 bases not matched to a gene. Per germline, CDR1 SGHRS and CDR2 YFSETQ. The CDR3 length is 15 residues. The CDR3 region is CASSLWGSGQETQYF. In DNA, the CDR3 is TGCGCCAGCAGCTTGTGGGGTAGCGGGCAAGAGACCCAGTACTTC. Drawing the rest from reference TRBV5-1 and TRBJ2-5, the complete variable domain is KAGVTQTPRYLIKTRGQQVTLSCSPISGHRSVSWYQQTPGQGLQFLFEYFSETQRNKGNFPGRFSGRQFSNSRSEMNVSTLELGDSALYLCASSLWGSGQETQYFGPGTRLLVL.

The chain is built from TRBV5-1 and TRBJ2-1, with D maybe TRBD1 (5 bases). V shed 0 bases and J shed 4 bases, with 23 bases lying between them. The CDR3 length is 19 residues. Germline V gene sequence: CDR1 SGHRS, CDR2 YFSETQ. The CDR3 DNA reads TGCGCCAGCAGCTTGGCCATTGGCAAAGTTAGGGGCGAGTACAATGAGCAGTTCTTC. Protein: CASSLAIGKVRGEYNEQFF.

This clone was counted once. As DNA, the CDR3 is TGTGCCAGCAGCGGACAGGGGTCGAATAATTCACCCCTCCACTTT. Translating it yields CASSGQGSNNSPLHF. V gene TRBV9 combines with J gene TRBJ1-6; TRBD1 aligns across 8 bases. CDR3 length: 15 amino acids. V lost 3 bases to trimming and J lost 5 bases; unmatched junction nucleotides: 4. CDR1 and CDR2 from the germline V gene are SGDLS and YYNGEE.